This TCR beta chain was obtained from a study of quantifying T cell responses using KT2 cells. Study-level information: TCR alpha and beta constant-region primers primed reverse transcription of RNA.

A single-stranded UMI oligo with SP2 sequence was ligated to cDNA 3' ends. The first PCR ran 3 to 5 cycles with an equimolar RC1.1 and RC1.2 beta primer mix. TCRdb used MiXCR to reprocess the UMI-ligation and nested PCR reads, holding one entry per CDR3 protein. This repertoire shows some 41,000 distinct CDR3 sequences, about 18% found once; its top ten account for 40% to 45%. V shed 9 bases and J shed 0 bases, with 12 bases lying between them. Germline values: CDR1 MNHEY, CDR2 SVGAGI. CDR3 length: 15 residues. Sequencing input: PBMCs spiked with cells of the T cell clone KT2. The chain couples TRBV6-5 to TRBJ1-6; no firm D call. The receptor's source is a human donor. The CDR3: CASWEGGSYNSPLHF. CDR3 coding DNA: TGTGCCAGTTGGGAGGGAGGCTCCTATAATTCACCCCTCCACTTT.